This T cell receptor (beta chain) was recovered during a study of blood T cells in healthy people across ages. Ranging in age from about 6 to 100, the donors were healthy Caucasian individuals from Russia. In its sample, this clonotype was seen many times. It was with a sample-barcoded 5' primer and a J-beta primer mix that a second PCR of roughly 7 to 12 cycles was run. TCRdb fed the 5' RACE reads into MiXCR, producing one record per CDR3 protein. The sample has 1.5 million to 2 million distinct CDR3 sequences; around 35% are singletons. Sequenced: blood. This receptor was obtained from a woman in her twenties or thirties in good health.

The DNA for the CDR3 is TGTGCCAGCGCCGGCGGTAACTCTGGGGCCAACGTCCTGACTTTC. Protein sequence: CASAGGNSGANVLTF. The chain joins TRBV2 to TRBJ2-6; no clear D. CDR1 is SNHLY and CDR2 is FYNNEI in the germline V gene. The CDR3 is 15 residues long. V lost 8 bases, J lost 0 bases, and 11 bases lay in between.